This T cell receptor beta chain stems from a study of technical replicates of blood from several donors. Produced via immunoSEQ multiplex PCR; TCRdb's table is partial and in-frame only. Counted here are some 81,000 clones, roughly 90% occurring once; the ten biggest clones make up less than 0.3%. Trimming took 4 bases from V and 5 from J, leaving 15 bases between them. The germline gives CDR1 MNHEY, CDR2 SVGAGI. CDR3 length equals 15 residues. This clone was observed a handful of times. This sequence originates from a human donor in good health. The sequenced sample was T cells isolated from PBMCs. The chain links TRBV6-5 to TRBJ1-5; a weak D match, TRBD1 (5 bases). The CDR3 sequence is CASSFSRELDQPQHF. The CDR3 DNA follows: TGTGCCAGCAGTTTTTCCAGGGAATTGGATCAGCCCCAGCATTTT.